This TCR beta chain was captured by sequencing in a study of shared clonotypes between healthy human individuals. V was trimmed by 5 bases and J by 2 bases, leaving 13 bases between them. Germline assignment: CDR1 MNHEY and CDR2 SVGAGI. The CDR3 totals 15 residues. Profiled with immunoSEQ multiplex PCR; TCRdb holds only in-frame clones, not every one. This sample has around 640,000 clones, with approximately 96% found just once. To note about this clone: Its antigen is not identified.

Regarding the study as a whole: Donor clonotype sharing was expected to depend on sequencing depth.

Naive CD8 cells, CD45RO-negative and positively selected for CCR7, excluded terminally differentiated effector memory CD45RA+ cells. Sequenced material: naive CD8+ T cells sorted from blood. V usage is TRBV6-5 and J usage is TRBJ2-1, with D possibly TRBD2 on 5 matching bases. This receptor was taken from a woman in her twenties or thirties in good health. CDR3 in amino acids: CASSPLSGPYNEQFF. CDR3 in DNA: TGTGCCAGCAGTCCCCTGAGCGGCCCCTACAATGAGCAGTTCTTC.